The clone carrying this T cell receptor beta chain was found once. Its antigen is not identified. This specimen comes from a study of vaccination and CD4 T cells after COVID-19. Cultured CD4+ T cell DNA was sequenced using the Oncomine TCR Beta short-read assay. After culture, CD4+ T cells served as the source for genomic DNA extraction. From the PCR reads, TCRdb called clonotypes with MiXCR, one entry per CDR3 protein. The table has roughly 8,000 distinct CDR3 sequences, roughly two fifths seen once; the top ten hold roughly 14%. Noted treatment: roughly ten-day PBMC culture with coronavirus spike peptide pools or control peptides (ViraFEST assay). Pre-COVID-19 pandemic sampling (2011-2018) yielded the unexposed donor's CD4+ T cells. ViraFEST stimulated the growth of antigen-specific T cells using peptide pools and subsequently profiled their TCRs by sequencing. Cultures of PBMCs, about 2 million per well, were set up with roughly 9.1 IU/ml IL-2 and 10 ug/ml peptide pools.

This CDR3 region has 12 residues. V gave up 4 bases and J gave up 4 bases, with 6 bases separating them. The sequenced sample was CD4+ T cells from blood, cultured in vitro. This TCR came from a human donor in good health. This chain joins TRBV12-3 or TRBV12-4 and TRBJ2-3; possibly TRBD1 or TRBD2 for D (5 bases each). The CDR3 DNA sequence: TGTGCCAGCAGTTGGGGACCAGATACGCAGTATTTT. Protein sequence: CASSWGPDTQYF.